This T cell receptor (beta chain) appears in the sequencing data of a study of T cells expressing NK-cell markers (dated by TCRdb to 2020 to 2021). About the study as a whole: Fewer than ten donors provided sorted CD3+CD56+NKG2C+, CD3+CD56+NKG2C- and CD3+CD56-NKG2C+ T-cell subsets, whose TCR beta-chain repertoires were profiled. The libraries were sequenced on Illumina HiSeq 2000/2500, MiSeq or NextSeq, producing 2 x 150 bp reads. Randomly selected healthy volunteers, three men and five women, were used as the eight sequenced donors. Of the eight sequenced donors, seven were found to be HCMV-seropositive and one was found to be HCMV-seronegative.

To determine HCMV serostatus, a commercial ELISA kit was used to detect HCMV-specific IgG in serum. Ficoll density gradient centrifugation was used to isolate peripheral blood mononuclear cells from blood. General study outcomes and caveats: Those dominant clonotypes were again the most abundant among CD3+CD56-NKG2C+ cells in several donors, at about 25-65%. In roughly 6 donors, the dominant CD3+CD56+NKG2C+ clonotypes ranked among the top 10 CD8+ clonotypes, making up 1.0-7.0% of CD8+ T cells. It remained unclear whether the expanded NKG2C-expressing T cell clones were specific for HCMV antigens.

A word on this clonotype: The clone's antigen remains unknown.

For sequencing, an Illumina HiSeq 2000 was employed. TCR beta cDNA libraries were made by 5'RACE template switching that added a universal primer site and unique molecular identifiers. cDNA synthesis was primed from the TCR beta constant segment and was followed by two successive PCR amplification steps. The published analysis was carried out like this. MIGEC handled demultiplexing of the reads and grouping by UMI, while MiTCR was used to assemble and quantify clonotypes. Only TCR cDNA sequences supported by at least two reads were kept to exclude erroneous sequences. The tcR package was used for downstream repertoire analysis, and clonotypes were matched across fractions by CDR3 nucleotide sequence plus V segment. Antigen specificity was annotated against VDJdb with VDJmatch, allowing one amino acid substitution in CDR3. One entry per CDR3 protein sequence results from the TCRdb reprocessing of the reads, with DNA left out. For this entry, the V and J calls and clone size follow TCRdb and not the study's own pipeline. The sample table gives about 260,000 distinct CDR3 sequences. About 4.2% of the sample is taken by the ten largest.

From cysteine to phenylalanine, the CDR3 is 15 amino acids long. The nucleotide record is missing. Taken from the germline V gene, the CDR1 and CDR2 loops are SGHTA and FQGNSA. Sequencing used blood T cells: a sorted CD56 or NKG2C T cell subset, CD4+ or CD8+ T cells, or bulk PBMC T cells (not recorded which). The rearranged chain carries TRBV7-2 and TRBJ1-2; TCRdb's D call of TRBD1 is untestable without DNA. The receptor was isolated from a woman between 18 and 70 years old in good health. CDR3 sequence: CASSSDRGTNYGYTF.